Here is one T cell receptor beta chain with its context. What antigen it recognizes has not been identified. Base qualities are not recorded, but no much larger clone differs from it by a single base. These data originate in a study of T-cell reconstitution after alpha-beta-depleted transplantation in children listed by TCRdb under 2016. In the study overall: Using TCR repertoire profiling, the study quantitatively followed how T-cell immune reconstitution unfolded in children after TCRalphabeta/CD19-depleted allogeneic hematopoietic cell transplantation.

Receptor amplification or capture employed PCR. TCRdb records Illumina HiSeq 2500 as the sequencer. To normalize quantification of the TCRbeta repertoire, the TCR libraries were built with molecular barcoding that relied on unique molecular identifiers. Using fastp at Q25 and MiXCR, TCRdb reprocessed the public reads and kept productive beta chains. Here each entry gathers all rows of one CDR3 protein and keeps the most common genes and DNA. The sample data list over 550,000 distinct CDR3 sequences, and 10% to 13% of these were observed just once. The leading ten clones occupy 4% of the sample. The CDR3 runs 14 residues from the cysteine to the phenylalanine. Only the CDR3 part of the read is kept: 42 bases, read in frame from the first base. The germline V gene provides CDR1 ENHRY and CDR2 SYGVKD. Trimming takes 6 bases off V and 8 bases off J; junction bases not matched to a gene: 10.

This TCR was sampled from a human donor who donated a stem cell graft to a child with acute myeloid leukemia. In this chain, TRBV10-3 is recombined with TRBJ2-1, and 7 junctional nucleotides match TRBD1. Sequences were derived from PBMCs from the stem cell graft donor, sampled from the stem cell graft. The CDR3 amino acid sequence is: CAIRAGTEYDEQFF. The DNA reads as follows: TGTGCCATCAGGGCCGGGACAGAGTACGATGAGCAGTTCTTC.